The 21 T cell receptor beta chains below come from one sample, sequenced in a study of blood T cell repertoires in COVID-19. Method: immunoSEQ multiplex PCR; TCRdb's copy keeps in-frame clones and lacks some. Of 310,000 or so clones in the sample, 80% to 90% were seen once. The sample consisted of PBMCs or T cells enriched from blood (not recorded which). These receptors were obtained from a woman younger than 30 who had recovered from COVID-19.

V gene TRBV2 combines with J gene TRBJ1-1; TRBD1 might be the D (6 bases). The ends were cut back, 6 bases at V and 2 bases at J, with 16 bases in the middle. The germline V gene encodes CDR1 SNHLY and CDR2 FYNNEI. The CDR3 sequence is 15 residues long. The CDR3 region is CASRRETGPNTEAFF. In DNA form, the CDR3 reads TGTGCCAGCAGGAGAGAAACAGGGCCTAACACTGAAGCTTTCTTT.

The V and J genes are TRBV19 and TRBJ2-5; 12 nucleotides match TRBD2. V lost 6 bases and J lost 5; bases outside the gene matches: 10. The CDR3 loop spans 16 amino acids. Germline values: CDR1 LNHDA, CDR2 SQIVND (reference sequence). The CDR3 reads CASSGLAGSAGETQYF. As DNA, the CDR3 is TGTGCCAGTAGCGGACTAGCGGGATCAGCAGGGGAGACCCAGTACTTC.

Only one count was recorded for this clone. The chain is built from TRBV11-2 and TRBJ1-4, with D maybe TRBD1 (5 bases). Trimming took off 6 bases at V and 5 bases at J, with 10 bases between the two ends. CDR3 length: 13 amino acids. Germline lookup yields CDR1 SGHAT and CDR2 FQNNGV. This CDR3 reads CASRKAGNEKLFF. Here the CDR3 DNA reads TGTGCCAGCAGGAAGGCAGGGAATGAAAAACTGTTTTTT.

The V gene is TRBV2, the J gene TRBJ1-2; D remains ambiguous. Trimming pared 2 bases from V and 8 bases from J, leaving 15 bases between. In germline, CDR1 is SNHLY, CDR2 FYNNEI. This CDR3 region has 14 residues. The CDR3 DNA reads as TGTGCCAGCAGTGAAAGCCGGGGATCTACAGGCTACACCTTC. Its translation: CASSESRGSTGYTF. The whole variable domain, remainder taken from reference TRBV2 and TRBJ1-2, is EPEVTQTPSHQVTQMGQEVILRCVPISNHLYFYWYRQILGQKVEFLVSFYNNEISEKSEIFDDQFSVERPDGSNFTLKIRSTKLEDSAMYFCASSESRGSTGYTFGSGTRLTVV.

This clone was observed many times. This sequence joins TRBV11-2 and TRBJ2-7; D perhaps matches TRBD1 (5 bases). The ends were cut back, 0 bases at V and 2 bases at J, with 17 bases in the middle. The CDR3 is made up of 17 amino acids. CDR1 and CDR2 (germline): SGHAT, FQNNGV. The CDR3 loop is CASSLDRVGRIPYEQYF. The DNA for the CDR3 is TGTGCCAGCAGCTTAGATCGGGTGGGGCGAATCCCCTACGAGCAGTACTTC.

The count of this clone is one. This rearrangement joins TRBV12-3 or TRBV12-4 to TRBJ1-2, with TRBD1 matching over 8 bases. V shed 4 bases, J shed 7 bases, and the junction held 5 bases outside the gene matches. This CDR3 has 13 amino acids. The CDR3 loop is CASSSFDRGGYTF. CDR3 nucleotides: TGTGCCAGCAGTTCCTTTGACAGGGGTGGCTACACCTTC.

The chain joins TRBV7-8 to TRBJ1-2; 8 positions agree with TRBD1. Per germline, CDR1 SGHVS and CDR2 FQNEAQ. V gave up 4 bases and J gave up 10 bases; unmatched junction bases: 8. This CDR3 is 13 amino acids long. The CDR3 spells CASSSLRQGYYTF. CDR3 DNA sequence: TGTGCCAGCAGCTCCCTGAGACAGGGGTACTACACCTTC.

CDR3 nucleotide sequence: TGTGCCAGCAGCTTACGCGGAACAGTGGGGTCGGGGGGCTACACCTTC. As protein: CASSLRGTVGSGGYTF. The V gene is TRBV7-9, the J gene TRBJ1-2; D is unresolved. V lost 2 bases to trimming and J lost 8 bases, with 21 bases between them. Per germline, CDR1 SEHNR and CDR2 FQNEAQ (reference sequence). This CDR3 region has 16 residues.

The chain links TRBV19 to TRBJ2-3; TRBD1 is a possible D gene (6 bases). Looked up from germline, CDR1 is LNHDA and CDR2 is SQIVND (reference sequence). The CDR3 contains 16 residues. Trimming shortened V by 6 bases and J by 0 bases, and 16 bases separated the two germline ends. The CDR3 nucleotides are TGTGCCAGTAGGGATGGACAGATCGTTAGCACAGATACGCAGTATTTT. Residues: CASRDGQIVSTDTQYF.

The rearrangement joins TRBV5-4 to TRBJ1-4; 10 bases line up with TRBD1. V dropped 3 bases and J dropped 8; count of bases not matched to a gene: 10. CDR1 and CDR2 (germline): SGHNT, YYREEE (reference sequence). The CDR3 length is 16 residues. Written as DNA, the CDR3 is TGTGCCAGCAGCTACAAATCCGGGACAGGGGACGAAAAACTGTTTTTT. It encodes CASSYKSGTGDEKLFF.

This chain joins TRBV5-5 and TRBJ1-6; no firm D call. Germline assignment: CDR1 SGHKS and CDR2 YYEKEE (reference sequence). V shed 1 base and J shed 4 bases, with 9 bases lying between them. This CDR3 is built from 15 residues. This chain's CDR3 is CASSLLIAYNSPLHF. The CDR3 region has the DNA TGTGCCAGCAGCTTGCTAATAGCGTATAATTCACCCCTCCACTTT.

This chain joins TRBV9 and TRBJ2-1; 12 bases map to TRBD2. The CDR3 has 15 amino acids. The V and J ends lost 1 base and 6 bases, in that order; junction bases with no gene match: 2. Germline V gives CDR1 SGDLS, CDR2 YYNGEE. This chain's CDR3 is CASSVTSGGPNEQFF. CDR3 sequence (DNA): TGTGCCAGCAGCGTAACTAGCGGGGGGCCCAATGAGCAGTTCTTC.

J is TRBJ2-7 and V is TRBV24-1, with a weak D call TRBD2 (6 bases). The CDR3 consists of 14 residues. With 5 bases removed from V and 2 bases from J, the gap between germline ends came to 12 bases. Germline V gene sequence: CDR1 KGHDR, CDR2 SFDVKD. This CDR3 reads CATSGTGETYEQYF. The DNA of the CDR3 is TGTGCCACCAGTGGAACGGGGGAAACCTACGAGCAGTACTTC.

This clone was seen only a few times. V and J are TRBV4-2 and TRBJ2-7; 8 bases fit TRBD2. CDR1 LGHNA and CDR2 YNFKEQ come from the germline V gene. With 0 bases clipped from V and 6 bases from J, the junction kept 13 bases outside the gene matches. The CDR3 is made up of 17 amino acids. The CDR3, as DNA: TGTGCCAGCAGCCAAGACTATGGGAGCGGGGGTAGGGGCGAGCAGTACTTC. Residues: CASSQDYGSGGRGEQYF.

V is TRBV28 and J is TRBJ2-7; 7 positions agree with TRBD2. CDR1 and CDR2 (germline): MDHEN, SYDVKM. CDR3 length: 11 residues. With V trimmed by 11 bases and J by 6 bases, 7 bases remained unmatched. As DNA, the CDR3 is TGTGCCGGGGGGACGGGGGGCGAGCAGTACTTC. Translating it yields CAGGTGGEQYF.

The V gene is TRBV7-2, the J gene TRBJ2-7; TRBD2 matches at 8 bases. CDR1 and CDR2 (germline): SGHTA, FQGNSA. V dropped 1 base and J dropped 4; count of bases not matched to a gene: 3. The CDR3 spans 14 residues. CDR3 DNA sequence: TGTGCCAGCAGCTTAGGTTCTAGCGGGTACGAGCAGTACTTC. This translates into CASSLGSSGYEQYF.

This chain connects TRBV7-2 to TRBJ1-4; 9 bases agree with TRBD1. With V trimmed by 4 bases and J by 8 bases, 5 bases remained unmatched. The CDR3 totals 14 residues. Germline V lookup: CDR1 SGHTA, CDR2 FQGNSA. The DNA for the CDR3 is TGTGCCAGCAGCTCGACAGGGGGTGGCGAAAAACTGTTTTTT. The encoded protein is CASSSTGGGEKLFF.

The chain uses TRBV27 and TRBJ1-5, with 10 positions matching TRBD1. The ends lost 2 bases at V and 2 bases at J; junction bases unmatched: 15. CDR1 is MNHEY, CDR2 SMNVEV, per germline (reference sequence). The CDR3 is 20 amino acids. CDR3 DNA: TGTGCCAGCAGTTTAGTGCGGCCGACAGGGGGCGGATTAGGCAATCAGCCCCAGCATTTT. This translates into CASSLVRPTGGGLGNQPQHF.

The J gene is TRBJ1-5, the V gene TRBV2, with D possibly being TRBD1 (6 bases). Germline-derived CDR1 and CDR2 are SNHLY and FYNNEI. The CDR3 consists of 13 residues. Trimming pared 5 bases from V and 4 bases from J, leaving 9 bases between. CDR3: CASSRTENQPQHF. The CDR3, as DNA: TGTGCCAGCAGTAGGACAGAAAATCAGCCCCAGCATTTT.

The CDR3 reads CASGLGLASETQYF. For the CDR3, the DNA is TGCGCCAGCGGGCTGGGACTAGCTTCGGAGACCCAGTACTTC. The V call is TRBV5-1, the J call TRBJ2-5; 9 bases line up with TRBD2. This CDR3 has 14 amino acids. V shed 7 bases and J 5 bases; nucleotides not matched to a gene: 9. Germline-derived CDR1 and CDR2 are SGHRS and YFSETQ. The whole variable domain, filled in from reference TRBV5-1 and TRBJ2-5, reads KAGVTQTPRYLIKTRGQQVTLSCSPISGHRSVSWYQQTPGQGLQFLFEYFSETQRNKGNFPGRFSGRQFSNSRSEMNVSTLELGDSALYLCASGLGLASETQYFGPGTRLLVL.

The gene calls are TRBV27 and TRBJ2-3; D possibly corresponds to TRBD1 (6 bases). Trimming pared 6 bases from V and 4 bases from J, leaving 17 bases between. The V gene's germline CDR1 is MNHEY and CDR2 SMNVEV (reference sequence). The CDR3 length is 15 residues. The CDR3 loop is CASSQNRDGPDTQYF. The CDR3 coding sequence is TGTGCCAGCAGCCAAAACAGGGATGGTCCAGATACGCAGTATTTT.